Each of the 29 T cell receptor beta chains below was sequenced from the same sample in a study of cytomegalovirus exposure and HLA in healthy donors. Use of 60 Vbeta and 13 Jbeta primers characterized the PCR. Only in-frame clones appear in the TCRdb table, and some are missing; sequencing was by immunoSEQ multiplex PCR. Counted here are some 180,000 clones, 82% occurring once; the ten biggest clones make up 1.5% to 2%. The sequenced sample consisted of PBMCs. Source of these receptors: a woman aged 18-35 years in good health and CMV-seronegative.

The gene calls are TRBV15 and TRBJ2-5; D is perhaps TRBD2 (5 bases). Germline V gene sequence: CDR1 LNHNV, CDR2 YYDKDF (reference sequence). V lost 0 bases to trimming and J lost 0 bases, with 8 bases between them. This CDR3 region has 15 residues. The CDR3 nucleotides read TGTGCCACCAGCAGAGACTTAGCGTACCAAGAGACCCAGTACTTC. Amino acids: CATSRDLAYQETQYF.

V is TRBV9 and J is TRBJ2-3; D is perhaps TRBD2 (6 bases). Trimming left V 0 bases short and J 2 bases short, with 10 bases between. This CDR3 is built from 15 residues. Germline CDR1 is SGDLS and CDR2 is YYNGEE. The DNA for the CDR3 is TGTGCCAGCAGCGTAGACGGGACTGACACAGATACGCAGTATTTT. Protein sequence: CASSVDGTDTDTQYF.

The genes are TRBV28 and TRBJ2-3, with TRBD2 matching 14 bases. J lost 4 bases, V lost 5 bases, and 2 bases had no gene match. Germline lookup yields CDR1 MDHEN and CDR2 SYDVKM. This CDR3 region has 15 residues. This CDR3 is CASSRTSGRPDTQYF. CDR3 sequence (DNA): TGTGCCAGCAGTCGGACTAGCGGGAGGCCAGATACGCAGTATTTT.

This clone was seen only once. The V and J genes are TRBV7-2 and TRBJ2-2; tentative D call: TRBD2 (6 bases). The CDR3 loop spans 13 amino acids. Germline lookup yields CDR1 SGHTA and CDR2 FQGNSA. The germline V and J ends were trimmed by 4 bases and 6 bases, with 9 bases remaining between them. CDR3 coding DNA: TGTGCCAGCAGCTATGAGCGGGCCGGGGAGCTGTTTTTT. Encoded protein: CASSYERAGELFF.

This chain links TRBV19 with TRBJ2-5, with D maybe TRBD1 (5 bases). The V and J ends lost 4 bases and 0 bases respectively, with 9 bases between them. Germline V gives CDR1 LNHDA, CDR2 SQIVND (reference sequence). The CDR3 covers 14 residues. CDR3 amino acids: CASSTAGYQETQYF. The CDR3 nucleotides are TGTGCCAGTAGTACGGCAGGGTACCAAGAGACCCAGTACTTC.

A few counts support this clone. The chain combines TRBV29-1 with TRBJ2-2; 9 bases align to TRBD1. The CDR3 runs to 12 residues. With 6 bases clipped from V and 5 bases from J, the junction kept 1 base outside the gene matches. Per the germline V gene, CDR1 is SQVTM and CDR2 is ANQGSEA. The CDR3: CSVTGGTGELFF. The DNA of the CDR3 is TGCAGCGTGACAGGGGGAACCGGGGAGCTGTTTTTT.

In nucleotides, the CDR3 is TGTGCCAGCAGTGAAGTGGGCAGGGGCTATGGCACTGAAGCTTTCTTT. It yields the protein CASSEVGRGYGTEAFF. The chain links TRBV6-1 to TRBJ1-1, with D perhaps TRBD1 (6 bases). There are 16 residues in the CDR3. In germline, CDR1 is MNHNS, CDR2 SASEGT. Trimming took 1 base from V and 4 from J, leaving 16 bases between them.

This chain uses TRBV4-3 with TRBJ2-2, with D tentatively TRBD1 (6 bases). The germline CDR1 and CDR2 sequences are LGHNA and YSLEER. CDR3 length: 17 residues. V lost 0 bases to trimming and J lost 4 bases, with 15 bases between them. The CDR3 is CASSQDSPGATTGELFF. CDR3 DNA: TGCGCCAGCAGCCAAGATTCCCCAGGGGCGACCACCGGGGAGCTGTTTTTT.

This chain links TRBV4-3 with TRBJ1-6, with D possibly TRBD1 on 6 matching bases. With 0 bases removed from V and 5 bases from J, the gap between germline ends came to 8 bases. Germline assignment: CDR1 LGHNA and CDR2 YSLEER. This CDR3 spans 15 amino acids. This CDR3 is CASSQDRGNNSPLHF. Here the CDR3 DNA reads TGCGCCAGCAGCCAAGACAGGGGAAATAATTCACCCCTCCACTTT.

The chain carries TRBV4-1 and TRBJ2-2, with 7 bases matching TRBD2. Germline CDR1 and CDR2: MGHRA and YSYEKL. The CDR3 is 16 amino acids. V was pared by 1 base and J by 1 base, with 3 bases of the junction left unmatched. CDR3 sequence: CASSQGAGVNTGELFF. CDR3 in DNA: TGCGCCAGCAGCCAAGGCGCGGGAGTGAACACCGGGGAGCTGTTTTTT.

CDR3 in amino acids: CAISGQGNSNQPQHF. CDR3 in DNA: TGTGCCATCAGCGGACAGGGAAATAGCAATCAGCCCCAGCATTTT. The V and J genes are TRBV10-3 and TRBJ1-5; TRBD1 matches at 8 bases. Looked up from germline, CDR1 is ENHRY and CDR2 is SYGVKD. J gave up 0 bases and V 6 bases, and 4 bases lay outside the gene matches. The CDR3 consists of 15 residues.

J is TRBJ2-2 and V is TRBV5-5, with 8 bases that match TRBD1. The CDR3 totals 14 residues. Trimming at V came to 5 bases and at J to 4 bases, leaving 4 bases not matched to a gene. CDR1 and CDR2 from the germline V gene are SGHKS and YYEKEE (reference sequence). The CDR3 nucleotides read TGTGCCAGCAGGCAGGGGGCGGGCACCGGGGAGCTGTTTTTT. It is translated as CASRQGAGTGELFF.

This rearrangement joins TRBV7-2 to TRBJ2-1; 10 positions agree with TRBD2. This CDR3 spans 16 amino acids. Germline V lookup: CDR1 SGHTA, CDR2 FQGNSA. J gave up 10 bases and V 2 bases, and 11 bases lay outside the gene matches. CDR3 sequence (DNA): TGTGCCAGCAGCTTAAGTATAACTAGCGGGATCCGGGAGCAGTTCTTC. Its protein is CASSLSITSGIREQFF.

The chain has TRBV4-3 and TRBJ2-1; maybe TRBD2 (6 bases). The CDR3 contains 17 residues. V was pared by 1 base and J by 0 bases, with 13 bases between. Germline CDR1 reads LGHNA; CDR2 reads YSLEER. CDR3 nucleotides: TGCGCCAGCAGCCAAGGGTCGGGGAGGATCTCCTACAATGAGCAGTTCTTC. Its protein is CASSQGSGRISYNEQFF.

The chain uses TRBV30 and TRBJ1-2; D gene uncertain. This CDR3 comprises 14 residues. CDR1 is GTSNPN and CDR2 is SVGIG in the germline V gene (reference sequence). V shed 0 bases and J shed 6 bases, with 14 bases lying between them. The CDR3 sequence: CAWSVLPPADGYTF. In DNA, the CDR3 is TGTGCCTGGAGTGTACTCCCCCCTGCGGATGGCTACACCTTC.

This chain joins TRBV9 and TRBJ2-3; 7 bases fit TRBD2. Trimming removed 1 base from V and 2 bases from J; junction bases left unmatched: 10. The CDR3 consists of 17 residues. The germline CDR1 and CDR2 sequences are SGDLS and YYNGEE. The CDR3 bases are TGTGCCAGCAGCGTACGGGCTAGCGGCCCCATCACAGATACGCAGTATTTT. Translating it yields CASSVRASGPITDTQYF.

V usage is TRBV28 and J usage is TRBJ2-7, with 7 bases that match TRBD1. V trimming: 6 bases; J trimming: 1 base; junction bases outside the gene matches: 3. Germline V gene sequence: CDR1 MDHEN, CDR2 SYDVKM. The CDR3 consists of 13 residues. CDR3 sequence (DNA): TGTGCCAGCAGGACAGGGCCTTCCTACGAGCAGTACGTC. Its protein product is CASRTGPSYEQYV.

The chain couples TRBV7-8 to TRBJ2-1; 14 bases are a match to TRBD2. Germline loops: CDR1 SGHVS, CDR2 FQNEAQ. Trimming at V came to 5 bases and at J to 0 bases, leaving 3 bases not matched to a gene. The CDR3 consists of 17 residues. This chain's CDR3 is CASSRLAGGSSYNEQFF. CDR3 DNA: TGTGCCAGCAGCCGACTAGCGGGAGGGAGCTCCTACAATGAGCAGTTCTTC.

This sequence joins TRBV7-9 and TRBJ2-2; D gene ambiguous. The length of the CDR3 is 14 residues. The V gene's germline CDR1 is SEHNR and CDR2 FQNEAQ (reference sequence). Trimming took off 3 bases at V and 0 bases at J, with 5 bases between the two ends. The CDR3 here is CASSLQANTGELFF. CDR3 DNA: TGTGCCAGCAGCTTGCAGGCGAACACCGGGGAGCTGTTTTTT.

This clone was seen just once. The CDR3 DNA reads as TGTGCCAGCAGCCGGCTCGCTCATGGGACTAGCGGGAGGCGCGAGCAGTACGTC. Its translation is CASSRLAHGTSGRREQYV. The chain uses TRBV5-5 and TRBJ2-7; 15 nucleotides agree with TRBD2. There are 18 residues in the CDR3. CDR1 is SGHKS, CDR2 YYEKEE, per germline (reference sequence). The V segment lost 4 bases and the J segment 6 bases; nucleotides outside the gene matches: 14.

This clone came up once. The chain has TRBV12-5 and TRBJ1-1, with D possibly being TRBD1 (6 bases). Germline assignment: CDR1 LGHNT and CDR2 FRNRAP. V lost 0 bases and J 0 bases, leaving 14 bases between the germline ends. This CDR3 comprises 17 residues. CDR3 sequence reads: CASGLVRGGHMNTEAFF. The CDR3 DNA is TGTGCTAGTGGTTTGGTACGGGGGGGGCACATGAACACTGAAGCTTTCTTT.

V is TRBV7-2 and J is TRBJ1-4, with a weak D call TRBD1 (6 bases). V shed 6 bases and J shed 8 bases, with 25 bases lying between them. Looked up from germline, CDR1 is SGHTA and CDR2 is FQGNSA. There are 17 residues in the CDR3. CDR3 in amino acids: CASSRGSGVDWVEKLFF. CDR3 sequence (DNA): TGTGCCAGCAGTAGGGGGTCAGGGGTTGATTGGGTAGAAAAACTGTTTTTT.

CDR3 region: CASNSIERISYEQYF. The CDR3, as DNA: TGCGCCAGCAATTCGATAGAACGAATATCCTACGAGCAGTACTTC. This sequence joins TRBV10-2 and TRBJ2-7; D not resolved. The V and J ends lost 7 bases and 1 base respectively, with 17 bases between them. Per the germline V gene, CDR1 is WSHSY and CDR2 is SAAADI. This CDR3 contains 15 residues.

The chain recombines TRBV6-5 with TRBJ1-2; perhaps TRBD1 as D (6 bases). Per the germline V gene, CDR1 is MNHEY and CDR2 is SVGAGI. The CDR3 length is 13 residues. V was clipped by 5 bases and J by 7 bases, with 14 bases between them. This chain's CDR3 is CASSLDRLRGYTF. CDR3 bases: TGTGCCAGCAGTCTCGACAGGCTTCGTGGCTACACCTTC.

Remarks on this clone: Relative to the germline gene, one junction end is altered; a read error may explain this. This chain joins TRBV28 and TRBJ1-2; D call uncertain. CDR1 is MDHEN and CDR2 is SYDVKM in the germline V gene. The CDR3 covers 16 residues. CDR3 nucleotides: TGTGCCAGCCATATTGCCCCACTAGCACAACCTGCCGAGTACTTCTTC. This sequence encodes CASHIAPLAQPAEYFF.

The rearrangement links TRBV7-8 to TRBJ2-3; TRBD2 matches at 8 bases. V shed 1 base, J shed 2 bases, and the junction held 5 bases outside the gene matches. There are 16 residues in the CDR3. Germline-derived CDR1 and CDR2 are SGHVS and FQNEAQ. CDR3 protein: CASSLGGGRTTDTQYF. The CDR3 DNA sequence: TGTGCCAGCAGCTTAGGCGGCGGGAGGACCACAGATACGCAGTATTTT.

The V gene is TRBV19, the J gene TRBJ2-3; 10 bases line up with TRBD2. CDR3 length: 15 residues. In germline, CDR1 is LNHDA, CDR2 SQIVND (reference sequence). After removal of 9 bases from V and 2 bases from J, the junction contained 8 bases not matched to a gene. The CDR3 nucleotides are TGTGCCAGCCGCAAGCGGGAGGGTTACACAGATACGCAGTATTTT. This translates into CASRKREGYTDTQYF.

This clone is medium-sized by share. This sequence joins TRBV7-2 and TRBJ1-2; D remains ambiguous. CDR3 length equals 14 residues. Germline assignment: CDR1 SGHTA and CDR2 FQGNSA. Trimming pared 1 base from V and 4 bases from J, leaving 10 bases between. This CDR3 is CASSLDSGSYGYTF. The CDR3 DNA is TGTGCCAGCAGCTTAGATTCAGGAAGCTATGGCTACACCTTC.

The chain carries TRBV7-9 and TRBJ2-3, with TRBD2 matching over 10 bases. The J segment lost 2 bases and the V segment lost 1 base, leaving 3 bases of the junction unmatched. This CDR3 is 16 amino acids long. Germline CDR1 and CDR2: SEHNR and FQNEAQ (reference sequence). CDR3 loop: CASSLGGTSDTDTQYF. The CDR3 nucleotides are TGTGCCAGCAGCTTAGGGGGGACTAGCGACACAGATACGCAGTATTTT.